This record covers a single T cell receptor beta chain. The source of the sample is a study of cytomegalovirus exposure and HLA in healthy donors. At the level of the study: There were 88 million or so unique TCRs (from HLA-typed donors) in an early data release.

Between the trimmed V and J ends, which lost 5 bases and 2 bases, there was a span of 10 bases. The V gene's germline CDR1 is SEHNR and CDR2 FQNEAQ (reference sequence). The CDR3 runs to 13 residues. The PCR contained 60 Vbeta and 13 Jbeta primers. Using immunoSEQ multiplex PCR, the repertoire was profiled, and TCRdb retains in-frame clones only, with some absent. The table records approximately 140,000 clones, more than 75% of them present only once. The receptor was isolated from a human donor in good health. The chain has TRBV7-9 and TRBJ2-7; D not resolved. The sample was PBMCs. CDR3 sequence reads: CASSPLTPYEQYF. Here the CDR3 DNA reads TGTGCCAGCAGCCCACTAACACCCTACGAGCAGTACTTC.